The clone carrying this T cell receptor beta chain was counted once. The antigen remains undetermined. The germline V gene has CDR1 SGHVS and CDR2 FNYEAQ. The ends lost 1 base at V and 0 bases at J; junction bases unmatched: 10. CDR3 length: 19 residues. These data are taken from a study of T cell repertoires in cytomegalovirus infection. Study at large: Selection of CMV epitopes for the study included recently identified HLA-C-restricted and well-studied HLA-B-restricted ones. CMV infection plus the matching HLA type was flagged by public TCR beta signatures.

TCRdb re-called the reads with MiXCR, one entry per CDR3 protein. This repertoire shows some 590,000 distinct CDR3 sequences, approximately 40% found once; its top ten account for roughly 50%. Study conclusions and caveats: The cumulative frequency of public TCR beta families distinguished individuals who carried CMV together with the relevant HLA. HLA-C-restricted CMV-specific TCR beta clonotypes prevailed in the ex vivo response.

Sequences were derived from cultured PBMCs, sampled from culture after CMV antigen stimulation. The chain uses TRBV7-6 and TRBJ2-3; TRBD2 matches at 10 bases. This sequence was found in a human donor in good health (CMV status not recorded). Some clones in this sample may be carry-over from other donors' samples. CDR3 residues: CASSLVWTSGQTSTDTQYF. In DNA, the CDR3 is TGTGCCAGCAGCTTAGTGTGGACTAGCGGCCAGACTAGCACAGATACGCAGTATTTT.